A single sample is the source of the 22 T cell receptor beta chains below, sequenced in a study of T-cell memory formation after mild COVID-19. TCRdb recomputed calls from the 5' RACE reads with MiXCR, one row per CDR3 protein. The repertoire includes fewer than 450,000 distinct CDR3 sequences, roughly 21% of them detected once, and around 13% sits in the top ten. Sequenced sample: PBMCs or a T cell subset sorted from them (not recorded which). The receptor set was obtained from an adult woman who had mild COVID-19 (a few samples of this study predate the infection). Cell type and time point are not known.

V and J are TRBV14 and TRBJ2-1; D unresolved. The CDR3 has 13 amino acids. Germline CDR1 and CDR2: SGHDN and FVKESK. V lost 8 bases and J 5 bases, leaving 13 bases between the germline ends. CDR3 coding DNA: TGTGCCAGCTCCACACTCTCTCACAATGAGCAGTTCTTC. Residues: CASSTLSHNEQFF.

This clonotype was observed a few times. The CDR3 region has the DNA TGTGCCACCAGTGAGAAGGGACAGGGACCCAATGAGCAGTTCTTC. It yields the protein CATSEKGQGPNEQFF. V and J are TRBV24-1 and TRBJ2-1; TRBD1 aligns across 9 bases. The germline CDR1 and CDR2 sequences are KGHDR and SFDVKD. The CDR3 contains 15 residues. After removal of 4 bases from V and 6 bases from J, the junction contained 6 bases not matched to a gene.

The chain is built from TRBV10-3 and TRBJ2-2, with D tentatively TRBD2 (5 bases). V lost 4 bases to trimming and J lost 2 bases, with 8 bases between them. CDR3 length: 14 amino acids. CDR1 ENHRY and CDR2 SYGVKD come from the germline V gene. Here the CDR3 reads CAISARENTGELFF. The CDR3 DNA reads TGTGCCATCAGTGCCCGGGAAAACACCGGGGAGCTGTTTTTT.

The table lists this clonotype with a few counts. V gene TRBV7-9 combines with J gene TRBJ1-2, with 9 bases lining up with TRBD1. This CDR3 has 14 amino acids. Germline V gives CDR1 SEHNR, CDR2 FQNEAQ (reference sequence). With V trimmed by 4 bases and J by 8 bases, 8 bases remained unmatched. Written as DNA, the CDR3 is TGTGCCAGCAGCTCTCAGACAGGGGGAGGAGGCTACACCTTC. This translates into CASSSQTGGGGYTF.

The chain employs TRBV10-3 and TRBJ2-3; D remains ambiguous. Germline CDR1 and CDR2: ENHRY and SYGVKD. The V end was cut by 0 bases, the J end by 4 bases, with 5 bases between. The CDR3 is 13 amino acids. The CDR3 spells CAISESTPDTQYF. In DNA form, the CDR3 reads TGTGCCATCAGTGAGTCGACGCCAGATACGCAGTATTTT.

This clonotype was detected a few times. The gene calls are TRBV7-9 and TRBJ2-7; TRBD2 aligns across 13 bases. Germline V lookup: CDR1 SEHNR, CDR2 FQNEAQ (reference sequence). The CDR3 totals 13 residues. V was pared by 5 bases and J by 7 bases, with 2 bases of the junction left unmatched. CDR3 sequence (DNA): TGTGCCAGCAGCCCGGGACTAGCGGGAGAGCAGTACTTC. This sequence encodes CASSPGLAGEQYF. The full variable domain, completed using reference TRBV7-9 and TRBJ2-7, is DTGVSQNPRHKITKRGQNVTFRCDPISEHNRLYWYRQTLGQGPEFLTYFQNEAQLEKSRLLSDRFSAERPKGSFSTLEIQRTEQGDSAMYLCASSPGLAGEQYFGPGTRLTVT.

This clonotype was detected ten times or more. The rearrangement joins TRBV5-1 to TRBJ2-1, with D perhaps given as TRBD1 or TRBD2 (5 bases each). Germline V CDR1 and CDR2: SGHRS, YFSETQ. V was trimmed by 3 bases and J by 8 bases, leaving 15 bases between them. This CDR3 contains 14 residues. The CDR3 region is CASSSRDQDDEQFF. CDR3 DNA: TGCGCCAGCAGCTCCCGGGACCAGGACGATGAGCAGTTCTTC.

This clonotype was observed a few times. This chain joins TRBV12-5 and TRBJ2-5; 7 nucleotides match TRBD2. The CDR3 consists of 15 residues. Germline-derived CDR1 and CDR2 are LGHNT and FRNRAP. The V segment lost 6 bases and the J segment 1 base; nucleotides outside the gene matches: 8. The CDR3 reads CASGTPSGTQETQYF. As DNA, the CDR3 is TGTGCTAGTGGAACTCCTAGCGGCACCCAAGAGACCCAGTACTTC.

The sample holds a few counts of this clonotype. The chain is built from TRBV24-1 and TRBJ2-5; 12 nucleotides agree with TRBD2. CDR1 and CDR2 (germline): KGHDR, SFDVKD. V was clipped by 4 bases and J by 4 bases; unmatched bases: 6. The CDR3 is 16 residues long. Here the CDR3 DNA reads TGTGCCACCAGTGACTCGGGACTAGCGGGCCGAGAGACCCAGTACTTC. Its protein is CATSDSGLAGRETQYF.

The chain recombines TRBV18 with TRBJ1-1, with 9 bases identical to TRBD1. The J segment lost 1 base and the V segment lost 3 bases, leaving 3 bases of the junction unmatched. Germline loops: CDR1 KGHSH, CDR2 LQKENI. This CDR3 spans 15 amino acids. This CDR3 is CASSPAGQGNTEAFF. The CDR3 DNA follows: TGTGCCAGCTCACCGGCGGGACAGGGGAACACTGAAGCTTTCTTT.

The V call is TRBV6-2 or TRBV6-3, the J call TRBJ2-1; 14 bases fit TRBD2. Losses at the gene ends were 2 bases for V and 12 bases for J; bases not matched to a gene: 9. The CDR3 has 16 residues. Germline CDR1 MNHEY, CDR2 SVGEGT. The CDR3 nucleotides read TGTGCCAGCAGTTACGGACTAGCGGGAGGCTCGGACTGGCAGTTCTTC. It specifies CASSYGLAGGSDWQFF.

This clonotype has only a few counts. The chain carries TRBV20-1 and TRBJ1-2, with unresolved D. The V end lost 2 bases, the J end lost 6 bases, and 10 bases lay between the germline ends. The CDR3 contains 12 residues. Germline lookup yields CDR1 DFQATT and CDR2 SNEGSKA (reference sequence). The CDR3 loop is CSARKGGHGYTF. For the CDR3, the DNA is TGCAGTGCTAGAAAGGGTGGGCATGGCTACACCTTC.

This clonotype was seen a handful of times. The chain carries TRBV12-3 or TRBV12-4 and TRBJ2-2, with 9 bases identical to TRBD1. The CDR3 is 15 residues long. Trimming at V came to 3 bases and at J to 4 bases, leaving 3 bases not matched to a gene. CDR3 loop: CASSLDRGLTGELFF. CDR3 in DNA: TGTGCCAGCAGTTTGGACAGGGGACTCACCGGGGAGCTGTTTTTT.

This clonotype was seen more than once but under ten times. V and J are TRBV7-9 and TRBJ1-1; D is undetermined. The V end lost 7 bases, the J end lost 11 bases, and 17 bases lay between the germline ends. Germline V gives CDR1 SEHNR, CDR2 FQNEAQ (reference sequence). This CDR3 is 12 amino acids long. The CDR3 DNA reads as TGTGCCAGCACCCCGGACGGGCGTCGCGCTTTCTTT. Its protein is CASTPDGRRAFF.

This clonotype was counted a few times. The chain employs TRBV7-9 and TRBJ2-1; unclear D gene. In germline, CDR1 is SEHNR, CDR2 FQNEAQ (reference sequence). The CDR3 is 14 residues long. V shed 6 bases and J shed 0 bases, with 9 bases lying between them. The CDR3 DNA follows: TGTGCCAGCAGTTCAAGAAGCTCCTACAATGAGCAGTTCTTC. Translated, it gives CASSSRSSYNEQFF.

The genes are TRBV29-1 and TRBJ2-7; D is unclear. This CDR3 spans 15 amino acids. V lost 1 base and J lost 0, with 13 bases in between. Germline V gene data show CDR1 as SQVTM and CDR2 as ANQGSEA. The DNA for the CDR3 is TGCAGCGTTGAAGGGGAAGGAATTCACTCCTACGAGCAGTACTTC. Translated: CSVEGEGIHSYEQYF.

In its sample, this clonotype was seen a few times. The chain uses TRBV29-1 and TRBJ1-1; maybe TRBD1 (5 bases). Germline values: CDR1 SQVTM, CDR2 ANQGSEA. This CDR3 comprises 13 residues. V was cut by 6 bases and J by 4 bases, with 15 bases left in between. CDR3 bases: TGCAGCGTCCCAGACGGGGCTGGCACTGAAGCTTTCTTT. Translation gives CSVPDGAGTEAFF.

There are a few counts of this clonotype. This sequence joins TRBV24-1 and TRBJ2-5; 12 bases line up with TRBD2. The CDR3 has 16 amino acids. The V segment lost 3 bases and the J segment 1 base; nucleotides outside the gene matches: 2. The germline V gene encodes CDR1 KGHDR and CDR2 SFDVKD. As DNA, the CDR3 is TGTGCCACCAGTGATCCGGGACTAGCGGGCCAAGAGACCCAGTACTTC. Residues: CATSDPGLAGQETQYF.

The chain joins TRBV4-2 to TRBJ2-1; TRBD2 is a possible D gene (5 bases). From germline, CDR1 is LGHNA and CDR2 YNFKEQ. V lost 2 bases and J lost 9, with 23 bases in between. This CDR3 has 17 amino acids. The CDR3 sequence is CASSQTAGTLQDIEQFF. As DNA, the CDR3 is TGTGCCAGCAGCCAAACGGCGGGCACACTCCAAGACATTGAGCAGTTCTTC.

This clonotype was counted a few times. The chain employs TRBV2 and TRBJ2-7; D is ambiguous. The CDR3 has 14 residues. Germline values: CDR1 SNHLY, CDR2 FYNNEI. V was clipped by 4 bases and J by 9 bases, with 19 bases between them. The CDR3 nucleotides read TGTGCCAGCAGTGGAAGGGCAGGCCCTAAGGGGCAGTACTTC. Encoded protein: CASSGRAGPKGQYF.

The chain links TRBV5-1 to TRBJ2-3; the match to TRBD1 covers 7 bases. Germline assignment: CDR1 SGHRS and CDR2 YFSETQ. V lost 5 bases and J lost 3; bases outside the gene matches: 3. This CDR3 has 13 residues. As DNA, the CDR3 is TGCGCCAGCAGGAGGGGACAGACAGATACGCAGTATTTT. This gives the protein CASRRGQTDTQYF.

This clonotype was detected only a few times. The rearrangement joins TRBV7-2 to TRBJ1-2, with 9 nucleotides matching TRBD1. The junction had 5 bases not matched to a gene; V was cut back by 0 bases and J by 3 bases. This CDR3 comprises 16 residues. CDR1 and CDR2 from the germline V gene are SGHTA and FQGNSA. The CDR3 protein is CASSLAGTGLDYGYTF. For the CDR3, the DNA is TGTGCCAGCAGCTTAGCCGGGACAGGGCTTGACTATGGCTACACCTTC.